These 5 T cell receptor beta chains were sequenced from one sample in a study of blood T cells in healthy people across ages. Combining a sample-barcoded 5' primer with a J-beta primer mix, a second PCR ran for roughly 6 to 12 cycles. TCRdb passed the 5' RACE reads through MiXCR, listing each CDR3 protein once. Among about 640,000 distinct CDR3 sequences listed, 45% to 65% were seen once. The specimen sequenced was blood. Receptors originate from a man aged 55 to 70 in good health.

V gene TRBV5-6 combines with J gene TRBJ1-2; 9 positions agree with TRBD1. Looked up from germline, CDR1 is SGHDT and CDR2 is YYEEEE. V was pared by 4 bases and J by 2 bases, with 12 bases of the junction left unmatched. The CDR3 consists of 17 residues. The CDR3 nucleotides read TGTGCCAGCAGCCTACCGGTCATAGGACAGGGGAACTATGGCTACACCTTC. Its protein is CASSLPVIGQGNYGYTF.

This clonotype was counted a single time. This rearrangement joins TRBV2 to TRBJ1-2; no reliable D call. Per germline, CDR1 SNHLY and CDR2 FYNNEI. Trimming cost V 2 bases and J 8 bases, with 6 bases left between them. This CDR3 contains 11 residues. The DNA for the CDR3 is TGTGCCAGCAGTGAATCGGGCGGCTACACCTTC. Amino acid sequence: CASSESGGYTF.

This clonotype showed up just a few times. This sequence joins TRBV2 and TRBJ2-5; no firm D call. CDR1 is SNHLY and CDR2 is FYNNEI in the germline V gene. Trimming left V 7 bases short and J 0 bases short, with 9 bases between. This CDR3 is built from 13 residues. CDR3 in DNA: TGTGCCAGCAAGGTCGGAAACCAAGAGACCCAGTACTTC. It yields the protein CASKVGNQETQYF.

The chain is built from TRBV25-1 and TRBJ2-5, with a weak D call TRBD2 (5 bases). Germline loops: CDR1 MGHDK, CDR2 SYGVNS. The V and J ends lost 5 bases and 7 bases respectively, with 8 bases between them. The CDR3 covers 11 residues. The CDR3 loop is CASSLRGTQYF. CDR3 DNA sequence: TGTGCCAGCAGTCTCCGGGGGACCCAGTACTTC. Based on the CDR3 plus reference TRBV25-1 and TRBJ2-5, the full variable domain is EADIYQTPRYLVIGTGKKITLECSQTMGHDKMYWYQQDPGMELHLIHYSYGVNSTEKGDLSSESTVSRIRTEHFPLTLESARPSHTSQYLCASSLRGTQYFGPGTRLLVL.

The J gene is TRBJ2-3, the V gene TRBV20-1; 8 bases are shared with TRBD2. The CDR3 sequence is 15 residues long. The germline CDR1 and CDR2 sequences are DFQATT and SNEGSKA (reference sequence). With 5 bases clipped from V and 1 base from J, the junction kept 8 bases outside the gene matches. The CDR3 sequence: CSARPSAGGTDTQYF. In DNA form, the CDR3 reads TGCAGTGCTCGCCCCTCAGCGGGGGGCACAGATACGCAGTATTTT.